The 21 T cell receptor beta chains below were found in one sample sequenced in a study of T-cell memory formation after mild COVID-19. TCRdb itself ran the 5' RACE reads through MiXCR, one entry per CDR3 protein. The sample consists of under 250,000 distinct CDR3 sequences, 7.5% to 10% of them appearing once. Sample: PBMCs or a T cell subset sorted from them (not recorded which). Receptor source: a man between 18 and 35 years old who had mild COVID-19 (a few samples of this study predate the infection). Cell type and time point are not known.

The chain uses TRBV6-6 and TRBJ2-3; D uncertain. V gave up 2 bases and J gave up 2 bases, with 8 bases separating them. CDR3 length: 14 amino acids. Germline CDR1 is MNHNY and CDR2 is SVGAGI (reference sequence). The CDR3 loop is CASSYDPPTDTQYF. The CDR3 DNA reads TGTGCCAGCAGTTACGACCCCCCCACAGATACGCAGTATTTT.

The chain combines TRBV5-1 with TRBJ1-4; 7 bases align to TRBD1. The V gene's germline CDR1 is SGHRS and CDR2 YFSETQ. The CDR3 is 14 amino acids. V lost 4 bases and J lost 5; bases outside the gene matches: 5. CDR3 residues: CASSRQGENEKLFF. The CDR3 coding sequence is TGCGCCAGCAGCCGACAGGGCGAGAATGAAAAACTGTTTTTT.

This chain uses TRBV12-3 or TRBV12-4 with TRBJ2-1; unclear D gene. Trimming stripped 6 bases from V and 9 bases from J, with 18 bases between. This CDR3 is built from 14 residues. In DNA form, the CDR3 reads TGTGCCAGCAGCCCAAAGGACCTGGACGGTGAGCAGTTCTTC. This codes for CASSPKDLDGEQFF.

This clonotype has a handful of counts. The rearrangement links TRBV28 to TRBJ2-2; D is possibly TRBD1 or TRBD2 (5 bases each). Germline V gene lookup returns CDR1 MDHEN and CDR2 SYDVKM. The CDR3 totals 12 residues. Trimming stripped 8 bases from V and 7 bases from J, with 11 bases between. CDR3 loop: CASYGDLGELFF. In DNA form, the CDR3 reads TGTGCCAGCTACGGGGACCTCGGGGAGCTGTTTTTT. The entire variable domain, with the rest obtained from reference TRBV28 and TRBJ2-2, is as follows: DVKVTQSSRYLVKRTGEKVFLECVQDMDHENMFWYRQDPGLGLRLIYFSYDVKMKEKGDIPEGYSVSREKKERFSLILESASTNQTSMYLCASYGDLGELFFGEGSRLTVL.

This clonotype was seen a few times. The chain joins TRBV24-1 to TRBJ2-3, with D hard to call. V lost 3 bases and J 6 bases, leaving 12 bases between the germline ends. The germline gives CDR1 KGHDR, CDR2 SFDVKD. This CDR3 has 14 residues. Written as DNA, the CDR3 is TGTGCCACCAGTGATCCCCAGACTGATGATACGCAGTATTTT. This sequence encodes CATSDPQTDDTQYF.

This chain joins TRBV4-3 and TRBJ2-1; the match to TRBD2 covers 10 bases. V lost 1 base, J lost 9 bases, and 9 bases stayed unmatched. Germline V gives CDR1 LGHNA, CDR2 YSLEER. This CDR3 is built from 16 residues. CDR3: CASSQGKRGGRREQFF. CDR3 coding DNA: TGCGCCAGCAGCCAAGGCAAGCGGGGGGGCCGTCGTGAGCAGTTCTTC.

The V gene is TRBV7-9, the J gene TRBJ2-1; either TRBD1 or TRBD2 may supply D (6 bases each). Germline V CDR1 and CDR2: SEHNR, FQNEAQ (reference sequence). The CDR3 spans 14 residues. Trimming pared 5 bases from V and 7 bases from J, leaving 15 bases between. CDR3 coding DNA: TGTGCCAGCAGCCTTGAGGGGGGTCGGAATGAGCAGTTCTTC. Translating it yields CASSLEGGRNEQFF.

This clonotype was counted a few times. V gene TRBV7-2 combines with J gene TRBJ1-1; a weak D match, TRBD1 (5 bases). Germline-derived CDR1 and CDR2 are SGHTA and FQGNSA. The CDR3 contains 15 residues. V was pared by 2 bases and J by 6 bases, with 16 bases between. The CDR3 is CASSLRPRALPEAFF. The CDR3, as DNA: TGTGCCAGCAGCTTACGACCCAGGGCTTTACCTGAAGCTTTCTTT. Based on the CDR3 plus reference TRBV7-2 and TRBJ1-1, the full variable domain is GAGVSQSPSNKVTEKGKDVELRCDPISGHTALYWYRQSLGQGLEFLIYFQGNSAPDKSGLPSDRFSAERTGGSVSTLTIQRTQQEDSAVYLCASSLRPRALPEAFFGQGTRLTVV.

This clonotype was found a few times. This rearrangement joins TRBV4-3 to TRBJ2-3, with 8 bases fitting TRBD1. The CDR3 has 16 residues. Trimming at V came to 0 bases and at J to 4 bases, leaving 6 bases not matched to a gene. From germline, CDR1 is LGHNA and CDR2 YSLEER. CDR3 in DNA: TGCGCCAGCAGCCAAGATTCCGACAGGGGCCCAGATACGCAGTATTTT. It codes for CASSQDSDRGPDTQYF.

The chain joins TRBV5-4 to TRBJ1-1, with D perhaps matching TRBD1 (6 bases). Germline CDR1 SGHNT, CDR2 YYREEE (reference sequence). With 4 bases removed from V and 1 base from J, the gap between germline ends came to 23 bases. CDR3 size: 18 residues. This CDR3 is CASSRGQFSPIKNTEAFF. DNA for the CDR3: TGTGCCAGCAGCCGCGGACAGTTCTCGCCCATAAAGAACACTGAAGCTTTCTTT.

The chain couples TRBV15 to TRBJ2-3; TRBD2 matches at 10 bases. CDR3 length: 15 amino acids. The V and J ends lost 3 bases and 4 bases, in that order; junction bases with no gene match: 4. Germline assignment: CDR1 LNHNV and CDR2 YYDKDF (reference sequence). CDR3 DNA: TGTGCCACCAGCAGTAGCGGGGGGTTTGCAGATACGCAGTATTTT. It codes for CATSSSGGFADTQYF.

The genes are TRBV2 and TRBJ2-2; possibly TRBD1 for D (5 bases). This CDR3 is built from 17 residues. CDR1 is SNHLY and CDR2 is FYNNEI in the germline V gene. V was trimmed by 0 bases and J by 0 bases, leaving 11 bases between them. The DNA for the CDR3 is TGTGCCAGCAGTGAAGCGGGGCAGGACCCGAACACCGGGGAGCTGTTTTTT. It yields the protein CASSEAGQDPNTGELFF.

This clonotype was seen a few times. CDR3 sequence (DNA): TGCAGTGCTAGAGAGACAGGCAGGGGGGGATATAGCAATCAGCCCCAGCATTTT. This translates into CSARETGRGGYSNQPQHF. J is TRBJ1-5 and V is TRBV20-1, with 7 bases identical to TRBD1. Trimming cost V 0 bases and J 0 bases; bases outside gene matches: 11. The CDR3 is 18 residues long. Germline V gene lookup returns CDR1 DFQATT and CDR2 SNEGSKA (reference sequence).

J is TRBJ2-3 and V is TRBV6-6, with TRBD2 matching over 13 bases. This CDR3 has 19 residues. Germline-derived CDR1 and CDR2 are MNHNY and SVGAGI (reference sequence). V trimming: 2 bases; J trimming: 0 bases; junction bases outside the gene matches: 8. DNA for the CDR3: TGTGCCAGCAGTTACACCGGACTAGCGGGGGTTTCTAGCACAGATACGCAGTATTTT. Translating gives CASSYTGLAGVSSTDTQYF.

This clonotype showed up just a few times. V is TRBV20-1 and J is TRBJ2-1; 11 positions match TRBD2. CDR1 DFQATT and CDR2 SNEGSKA come from the germline V gene (reference sequence). The CDR3 is 13 amino acids. The CDR3 loop reads CSKTSGGNNEQFF. CDR3 nucleotide sequence: TGCAGCAAAACTAGCGGGGGCAACAATGAGCAGTTCTTC.

This chain joins TRBV10-3 and TRBJ1-5, with D possibly matching TRBD1 (6 bases). Looked up from germline, CDR1 is ENHRY and CDR2 is SYGVKD. The CDR3 is made up of 15 amino acids. V was cut by 0 bases and J by 5 bases, with 11 bases left in between. CDR3 sequence (DNA): TGTGCCATCAGTGAGTCCGGGGGCGTCGATCAGCCCCAGCATTTT. This sequence encodes CAISESGGVDQPQHF.

This clonotype showed up just a few times. The J gene is TRBJ2-5, the V gene TRBV7-2, with 7 nucleotides matching TRBD1. Germline assignment: CDR1 SGHTA and CDR2 FQGNSA. V shed 1 base, J shed 2 bases, and the junction held 7 bases outside the gene matches. There are 16 residues in the CDR3. DNA for the CDR3: TGTGCCAGCAGCTTAGATTGGGGCAGGGGGCAAGAGACCCAGTACTTC. Protein: CASSLDWGRGQETQYF.

The table lists this clonotype with a few counts. This rearrangement joins TRBV6-5 to TRBJ2-1, with D possibly matching TRBD2 (6 bases). CDR3 length equals 15 residues. Germline V gene sequence: CDR1 MNHEY, CDR2 SVGAGI. Trimming removed 6 bases from V and 2 bases from J, with 14 bases in between. The CDR3 nucleotides are TGTGCCAGCAGGGGGTCGGGGAGGACCTACAATGAGCAGTTCTTC. Its protein product is CASRGSGRTYNEQFF.

The chain carries TRBV20-1 and TRBJ2-2; D possibly matches TRBD1 or TRBD2 (5 bases each). The V gene lost 5 bases and the J gene lost 3 bases, with 10 bases spanning the gap. The CDR3 consists of 13 residues. Germline loops: CDR1 DFQATT, CDR2 SNEGSKA (reference sequence). DNA of the CDR3: TGCAGTGCTCGGGACCTGGACACCGGGGAGCTGTTTTTT. It encodes CSARDLDTGELFF.

This clonotype was counted at least ten times. At one of its ends the junction is not consistent with the germline gene, which may arise from a read error. The chain is built from TRBV5-1 and TRBJ2-6; D gene ambiguous. Per the germline V gene, CDR1 is SGHRS and CDR2 is YFSETQ. The CDR3 loop spans 15 amino acids. CDR3 bases: TGTGCCAGCAGCTTAGGTAGCTCTGGGGCCAACGTCCTGACTTTC. Its protein is CASSLGSSGANVLTF. Complete variable domain (other parts from reference TRBV5-1 and TRBJ2-6): KAGVTQTPRYLIKTRGQQVTLSCSPISGHRSVSWYQQTPGQGLQFLFEYFSETQRNKGNFPGRFSGRQFSNSRSEMNVSTLELGDSALYLCASSLGSSGANVLTFGAGSRLTVL.

This clonotype turned up a few times. The chain is built from TRBV12-3 or TRBV12-4 and TRBJ1-1; D gene unclear. This CDR3 contains 13 residues. The V and J ends lost 0 bases and 11 bases respectively, with 13 bases between them. The CDR3 DNA reads TGTGCCAGCAGTTTAGCCCCAGAAGTAAAGGCTTTCTTT. This gives the protein CASSLAPEVKAFF.